This paragraph covers one T cell receptor (beta chain) sequence. The V gene's germline CDR1 is LGHDT and CDR2 YNNKEL (reference sequence). This CDR3 spans 15 amino acids. With V trimmed by 1 base and J by 4 bases, 3 bases remained unmatched. This sample was included in a study of blood T cell repertoires in COVID-19. Cohorts were assigned according to the clinical history that participants reported. TCRdb keeps only in-frame clones here, not all; method: immunoSEQ multiplex PCR. The table shows around 310,000 clones, with over 80% occurring only once. The chain links TRBV3-1 (or the pseudogene TRBV3-2) to TRBJ1-3; the match to TRBD1 covers 8 bases. The material sequenced was PBMCs or T cells enriched from blood (not recorded which). This TCR derives from a man younger than 40 who had recovered from COVID-19. CDR3 protein: CASSQGTGTGNTIYF. The CDR3 DNA follows: TGTGCCAGCAGCCAAGGGACAGGGACCGGAAACACCATATATTTT.